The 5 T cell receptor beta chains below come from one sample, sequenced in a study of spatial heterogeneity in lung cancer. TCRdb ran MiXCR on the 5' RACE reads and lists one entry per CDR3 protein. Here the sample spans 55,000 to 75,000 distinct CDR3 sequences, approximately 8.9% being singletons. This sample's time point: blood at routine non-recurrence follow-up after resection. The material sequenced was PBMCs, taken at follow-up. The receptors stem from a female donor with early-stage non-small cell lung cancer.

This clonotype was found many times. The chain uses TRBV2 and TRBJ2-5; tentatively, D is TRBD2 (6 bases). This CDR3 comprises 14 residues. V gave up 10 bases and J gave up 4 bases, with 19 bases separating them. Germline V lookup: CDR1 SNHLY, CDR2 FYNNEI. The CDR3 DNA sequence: TGTGCCACCACCAGGAGGGGAGATCGAGAGACCCAGTACTTC. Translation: CATTRRGDRETQYF.

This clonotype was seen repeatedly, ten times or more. CDR3 sequence reads: CASSSFTTSGSTRSYNEQFF. In nucleotides, the CDR3 is TGTGCCAGCAGCTCTTTCACAACTAGCGGGAGTACCCGGTCCTACAATGAGCAGTTCTTC. The genes are TRBV7-2 and TRBJ2-1; 11 nucleotides agree with TRBD2. V shed 4 bases and J 1 base; nucleotides not matched to a gene: 15. Germline V gives CDR1 SGHTA, CDR2 FQGNSA. The CDR3 totals 20 residues.

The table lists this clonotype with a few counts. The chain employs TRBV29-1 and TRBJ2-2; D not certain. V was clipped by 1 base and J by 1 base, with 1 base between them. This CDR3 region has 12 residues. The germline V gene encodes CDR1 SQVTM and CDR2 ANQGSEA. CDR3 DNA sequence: TGCAGCGTTGAAGGGAACACCGGGGAGCTGTTTTTT. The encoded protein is CSVEGNTGELFF.

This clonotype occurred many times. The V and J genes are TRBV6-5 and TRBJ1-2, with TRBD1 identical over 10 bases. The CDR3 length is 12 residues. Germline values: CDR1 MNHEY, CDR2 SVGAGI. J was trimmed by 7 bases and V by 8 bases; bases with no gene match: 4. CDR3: CASRQGAGGYTF. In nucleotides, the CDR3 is TGTGCCAGCCGACAGGGGGCCGGTGGCTACACCTTC.

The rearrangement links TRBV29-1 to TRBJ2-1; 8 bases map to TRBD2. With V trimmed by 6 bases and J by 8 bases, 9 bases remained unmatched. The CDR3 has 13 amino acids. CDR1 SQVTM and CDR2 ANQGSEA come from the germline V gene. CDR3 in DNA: TGCAGCGTGGAGGTCGGGAGGGGCGATGAGCAGTTCTTC. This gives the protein CSVEVGRGDEQFF.